These T cell receptor beta chains were read from a single sample in a study of blood T cell repertoires in COVID-19. Only in-frame clones appear in the TCRdb table, and some are missing; sequencing was by immunoSEQ multiplex PCR. The data hold about 80,000 clones, with 70% to 80% observed a single time. Material: peripheral blood. All receptors come from a man aged 70 or older with active or convalescent COVID-19. Each CDR3 is given with its conserved first and last residue. The D gene is left open where the match is weak. The size field is filled for only some rows; it gives once, few, many or a size class.

CDR3	DNA	size	length	J	D	V
CATWTGNQPQHF	TGTGCCACCTGGACAGGCAATCAGCCCCAGCATTTT	-	12	TRBJ1-5	-	TRBV6-5
CASSLSSAGGREQFF	TGTGCCAGCAGTTTATCCTCAGCGGGGGGTAGGGAGCAGTTCTTC	-	15	TRBJ2-1	TRBD2	TRBV28
CSVRTHYNEQFF	TGCAGCGTTCGGACTCACTACAATGAGCAGTTCTTC	many	12	TRBJ2-1	-	TRBV29-1
CASSFVAGGTGELFF	TGCGCCAGCAGCTTCGTAGCGGGGGGCACCGGGGAGCTGTTTTTT	-	15	TRBJ2-2	TRBD2	TRBV5-1
CASSRGASAYNEQFF	TGTGCCAGCAGTCGGGGGGCTAGCGCATACAATGAGCAGTTCTTC	-	15	TRBJ2-1	-	TRBV28
CASSRGGDTEAFF	TGTGCCAGCAGCCGAGGGGGTGACACTGAAGCTTTCTTT	-	13	TRBJ1-1	-	TRBV5-4
CASSSVVADTQYF	TGTGCCAGCAGTTCGGTTGTGGCAGATACGCAGTATTTT	-	13	TRBJ2-3	-	TRBV7-3
CASSRLLAGGLYNEQFF	TGCGCCAGCAGCCGACTACTAGCGGGGGGGCTCTACAATGAGCAGTTCTTC	-	17	TRBJ2-1	TRBD2	TRBV4-1
CAISESTFAGGTDTQYF	TGTGCCATCAGTGAGTCGACATTCGCGGGGGGCACAGATACGCAGTATTTT	-	17	TRBJ2-3	TRBD2	TRBV10-3
CASSDVSGGQETQYF	TGTGCCAGCAGTGACGTTAGCGGGGGCCAAGAGACCCAGTACTTC	-	15	TRBJ2-5	TRBD2	TRBV6-1
CASSFAPEGRGGETQYF	TGTGCCAGCAGCTTCGCCCCCGAGGGGAGGGGAGGAGAGACCCAGTACTTC	-	17	TRBJ2-5	TRBD2	TRBV9
CASTRRGPGEAGELFF	TGTGCCAGCACCCGCAGGGGGCCTGGTGAGGCCGGGGAGCTGTTTTTT	-	16	TRBJ2-2	TRBD1	TRBV2
CAWSVGQGTEKLFF	TGTGCCTGGAGTGTAGGGCAGGGAACTGAAAAACTGTTTTTT	-	14	TRBJ1-4	-	TRBV30
CASSQDGEGGYTF	TGTGCCAGCAGCCAGGACGGGGAAGGTGGCTACACCTTC	few	13	TRBJ1-2	-	TRBV2